This entry lists 31 T cell receptor beta chains sequenced from one sample in a study of blood T cells in healthy people across ages. A sample-barcoded 5' primer and a J-beta primer mix were used in a second PCR of roughly 6 to 11 cycles. TCRdb re-derived calls from the 5' RACE reads in MiXCR, one entry per CDR3 protein. The repertoire has around 320,000 distinct CDR3 sequences, around 30% of them found once; the top ten carry 29%. Sequencing input: blood. The source is a woman aged 70 to 79 in good health.

This clonotype occurred a few times. This chain connects TRBV12-3 or TRBV12-4 to TRBJ2-4, with 7 positions matching TRBD1. The CDR3 covers 14 residues. J was trimmed by 4 bases and V by 5 bases; bases with no gene match: 5. CDR3 coding DNA: TGTGCCAGCAGTCAGGACAGGCATAAAAACATTCAGTACTTC. Its protein is CASSQDRHKNIQYF.

This clonotype was found a few times. The rearrangement joins TRBV29-1 to TRBJ1-1; D call uncertain. V was clipped by 4 bases and J by 0 bases, with 9 bases between them. The CDR3 extends over 13 amino acids. The germline V gene encodes CDR1 SQVTM and CDR2 ANQGSEA. DNA for the CDR3: TGCAGCGTTGTCCTAACCATGAACACTGAAGCTTTCTTT. This encodes CSVVLTMNTEAFF. The full variable domain, completed using reference TRBV29-1 and TRBJ1-1, is SAVISQKPSRDICQRGTSLTIQCQVDSQVTMMFWYRQQPGQSLTLIATANQGSEATYESGFVIDKFPISRPNLTFSTLTVSNMSPEDSSIYLCSVVLTMNTEAFFGQGTRLTVV.

This chain uses TRBV5-1 with TRBJ1-2, with a possible D match to TRBD1 (5 bases). This CDR3 region has 16 residues. V shed 1 base and J shed 4 bases, with 17 bases lying between them. Germline V gene data show CDR1 as SGHRS and CDR2 as YFSETQ. This CDR3 reads CASSLTTTADLYGYTF. In nucleotides, the CDR3 is TGCGCCAGCAGCTTGACGACGACAGCAGACCTCTATGGCTACACCTTC.

A single count supports this clonotype. The gene calls are TRBV7-2 and TRBJ2-7; D not certain. Per the germline V gene, CDR1 is SGHTA and CDR2 is FQGNSA. Between the trimmed V and J ends, which lost 0 bases and 9 bases, there was a span of 18 bases. The CDR3 loop spans 15 amino acids. Here the CDR3 reads CASSLADGPLAWQYF. The CDR3, as DNA: TGTGCCAGCAGCTTAGCCGACGGCCCCCTCGCTTGGCAGTACTTC.

V usage is TRBV5-1 and J usage is TRBJ2-3; D not resolved. Germline lookup yields CDR1 SGHRS and CDR2 YFSETQ. V lost 7 bases and J lost 1, with 7 bases in between. This CDR3 has 12 residues. The CDR3 DNA follows: TGCGCCAGCTACCACGGCACAGATACGCAGTATTTT. This sequence encodes CASYHGTDTQYF. Supplemented by reference TRBV5-1 and TRBJ2-3, the full variable domain reads KAGVTQTPRYLIKTRGQQVTLSCSPISGHRSVSWYQQTPGQGLQFLFEYFSETQRNKGNFPGRFSGRQFSNSRSEMNVSTLELGDSALYLCASYHGTDTQYFGPGTRLTVL.

The chain combines TRBV20-1 with TRBJ2-4; tentative D call: TRBD1 (5 bases). Looked up from germline, CDR1 is DFQATT and CDR2 is SNEGSKA (reference sequence). This CDR3 comprises 13 residues. V gave up 2 bases and J gave up 10 bases, with 15 bases separating them. The CDR3 nucleotides read TGCAGTGCTAGACAAATCGAGACAGCTATTCAGTACTTC. Its protein product is CSARQIETAIQYF.

This clonotype was detected once. The chain is built from TRBV7-2 and TRBJ1-1, with TRBD1 as a possible D gene (5 bases). Trimming removed 7 bases at V and 3 bases at J, with 12 bases between. Germline CDR1 is SGHTA and CDR2 is FQGNSA. The CDR3 loop spans 13 amino acids. The CDR3 spells CASTPQGYTEAFF. The CDR3 DNA reads TGTGCCAGCACCCCTCAGGGTTACACTGAAGCTTTCTTT.

This chain uses TRBV10-3 with TRBJ2-5; weak D call: TRBD2 (6 bases). Trimming shortened V by 4 bases and J by 10 bases, and 22 bases separated the two germline ends. The germline CDR1 and CDR2 sequences are ENHRY and SYGVKD. This CDR3 region has 15 residues. Here the CDR3 reads CAISAGDGGRGDQYF. CDR3 DNA sequence: TGTGCCATCAGTGCGGGAGACGGTGGGCGAGGGGACCAGTACTTC.

This clonotype was seen many times. This rearrangement joins TRBV20-1 to TRBJ2-7; 7 positions agree with TRBD1. The CDR3 consists of 16 residues. Trimming removed 0 bases from V and 2 bases from J; junction bases left unmatched: 10. The V gene's germline CDR1 is DFQATT and CDR2 SNEGSKA (reference sequence). The CDR3 DNA reads as TGCAGTGCTAGAGATCGTCAGGGGGTGGGGGCCTACGAGCAGTACTTC. Its protein product is CSARDRQGVGAYEQYF.

The chain employs TRBV29-1 and TRBJ2-1; the match to TRBD1 covers 9 bases. CDR1 and CDR2 (germline): SQVTM, ANQGSEA. CDR3 size: 14 residues. Trimming took 4 bases from V and 3 from J; bases not matched to a gene: 4. The CDR3 nucleotides are TGCAGCGTTGTGGGGACAGGGCTCTACAATGAGCAGTTCTTC. Translating it yields CSVVGTGLYNEQFF.

The rearrangement joins TRBV27 to TRBJ2-3, with D perhaps TRBD1 (6 bases). CDR3 size: 18 residues. V lost 4 bases, J lost 0 bases, and 20 bases lay in between. CDR1 and CDR2 (germline): MNHEY, SMNVEV (reference sequence). The CDR3 loop is CASSSRGWSGTSTDTQYF. As DNA, the CDR3 is TGTGCCAGCAGTTCCAGGGGTTGGAGCGGTACTAGCACAGATACGCAGTATTTT.

This clonotype has only a few counts. The chain combines TRBV6-1 with TRBJ2-5, with D hard to call. The germline V and J ends were trimmed by 5 bases and 3 bases, with 19 bases remaining between them. Per germline, CDR1 MNHNS and CDR2 SASEGT. This CDR3 has 16 residues. As DNA, the CDR3 is TGTGCCAGCAGTCCTACAAGGTACCGATCGAAAGAGACCCAGTACTTC. Translation: CASSPTRYRSKETQYF.

This clonotype was detected ten times or more. CDR3 bases: TGCGCCAGCGCATCCGGGATTTCTAGCGGCTACAATGAGCAGTTCTTC. Protein: CASASGISSGYNEQFF. The chain uses TRBV5-1 and TRBJ2-1; 7 bases fit TRBD2. Per germline, CDR1 SGHRS and CDR2 YFSETQ. The junction had 13 bases not matched to a gene; V was cut back by 7 bases and J by 3 bases. CDR3 length equals 16 residues.

V usage is TRBV20-1 and J usage is TRBJ2-7, with D hard to call. The CDR3 is 14 amino acids. The V gene lost 1 base and the J gene lost 0 bases, with 10 bases spanning the gap. Germline CDR1 DFQATT, CDR2 SNEGSKA (reference sequence). The DNA of the CDR3 is TGCAGTGCTAGAGGCGCACCCGGCTCCTACGAGCAGTACTTC. Protein sequence: CSARGAPGSYEQYF.

This clonotype was counted only a few times. The rearrangement links TRBV6-6 to TRBJ1-2, with 8 bases identical to TRBD1. J lost 14 bases, V lost 2 bases, and 7 bases had no gene match. The CDR3 contains 12 residues. Germline-derived CDR1 and CDR2 are MNHNY and SVGAGI (reference sequence). The CDR3 spells CASSYIRTGRTF. The CDR3 coding sequence is TGTGCCAGCAGTTACATCCGGACAGGGAGGACCTTC.

This clonotype has only a few counts. The rearrangement links TRBV20-1 to TRBJ2-5; the match to TRBD1 covers 7 bases. Looked up from germline, CDR1 is DFQATT and CDR2 is SNEGSKA (reference sequence). Trimming cost V 6 bases and J 0 bases; bases outside gene matches: 10. The CDR3 contains 15 residues. The CDR3 DNA is TGCAGTGCCGTGAACTACAGGGGCTACCAAGAGACCCAGTACTTC. Amino acid sequence: CSAVNYRGYQETQYF.

A few counts support this clonotype. The chain combines TRBV14 with TRBJ1-4; D uncertain. V was trimmed by 0 bases and J by 0 bases, leaving 14 bases between them. The germline V gene encodes CDR1 SGHDN and CDR2 FVKESK. This CDR3 has 18 amino acids. The CDR3: CASSQDVGRKATNEKLFF. CDR3 sequence (DNA): TGTGCCAGCAGCCAAGATGTTGGGAGAAAGGCAACTAATGAAAAACTGTTTTTT.

This clonotype occurred many times. The rearrangement joins TRBV2 to TRBJ1-6, with 7 bases fitting TRBD1. The CDR3 is made up of 15 amino acids. V gave up 4 bases and J gave up 7 bases; unmatched junction bases: 7. Germline CDR1 reads SNHLY; CDR2 reads FYNNEI. The CDR3 protein is CASSAGTVGNSPLHF. CDR3 DNA: TGTGCCAGCAGTGCGGGGACAGTGGGGAATTCACCCCTCCACTTT.

The V call is TRBV6-2 or TRBV6-3, the J call TRBJ1-6; the D gene is possibly TRBD1 (5 bases). Trimming pared 2 bases from V and 8 bases from J, leaving 19 bases between. Germline CDR1 reads MNHEY; CDR2 reads SVGEGT. The CDR3 covers 17 residues. CDR3 sequence (DNA): TGTGCCAGCAGTTACGAGGAAGCTGGAGGGACGGATTCACCCCTCCACTTT. Protein: CASSYEEAGGTDSPLHF.

The V gene is TRBV20-1, the J gene TRBJ2-5; no firm D call. Trimming removed 2 bases at V and 7 bases at J, with 11 bases between. In germline, CDR1 is DFQATT, CDR2 SNEGSKA (reference sequence). This CDR3 comprises 12 residues. CDR3 in amino acids: CSARPDAGTQYF. CDR3 DNA: TGCAGTGCTAGACCGGACGCAGGGACCCAGTACTTC.

This chain links TRBV29-1 with TRBJ2-1; 7 bases fit TRBD1. The CDR3 consists of 14 residues. From germline, CDR1 is SQVTM and CDR2 ANQGSEA. Trimming removed 5 bases from V and 5 bases from J; junction bases left unmatched: 9. The CDR3 nucleotides are TGCAGCGTTAGGCAAGGGGACAGCAACAATGAGCAGTTCTTC. Its translation: CSVRQGDSNNEQFF.

The rearrangement links TRBV5-4 to TRBJ2-4; TRBD1 agrees at 7 bases. The CDR3 has 14 amino acids. V shed 0 bases, J shed 5 bases, and the junction held 2 bases outside the gene matches. The germline CDR1 and CDR2 sequences are SGHNT and YYREEE (reference sequence). The CDR3 here is CASSLGQGQNIQYF. CDR3 nucleotide sequence: TGTGCCAGCAGCTTGGGACAGGGCCAAAACATTCAGTACTTC.

This clonotype was detected a few times. This sequence joins TRBV20-1 and TRBJ1-4; 10 nucleotides align to TRBD1. Germline assignment: CDR1 DFQATT and CDR2 SNEGSKA (reference sequence). V lost 3 bases, J lost 5 bases, and 0 bases stayed unmatched. This CDR3 has 13 amino acids. CDR3 sequence: CSARDRGNEKLFF. CDR3 nucleotides: TGCAGTGCTAGGGACAGGGGGAATGAAAAACTGTTTTTT.

This clonotype was recorded a few times. V usage is TRBV12-3 or TRBV12-4 and J usage is TRBJ1-5; TRBD1 aligns across 7 bases. V shed 4 bases, J shed 5 bases, and the junction held 5 bases outside the gene matches. The CDR3 is 14 amino acids. The CDR3 DNA is TGTGCCAGCAGTTCGACAGGGCAAGATCAGCCCCAGCATTTT. Residues: CASSSTGQDQPQHF.

This chain joins TRBV21-1 and TRBJ2-5. TRBV21-1 is noted as a pseudogene. The CDR3 sequence is 12 residues long. CDR3 protein: CAPRVVYETQYF. CDR3 coding DNA: TGTGCCCCCAGAGTGGTTTACGAGACCCAGTACTTC.

The V call is TRBV29-1, the J call TRBJ1-1; D is undetermined. The CDR3 runs 14 residues. The V end lost 7 bases, the J end lost 3 bases, and 18 bases lay between the germline ends. The germline gives CDR1 SQVTM, CDR2 ANQGSEA. The CDR3 loop reads CSAPLLALDTEAFF. The DNA of the CDR3 is TGCAGCGCCCCACTATTGGCATTGGACACTGAAGCTTTCTTT.

This chain links TRBV5-1 with TRBJ2-1; no clear D gene. V was clipped by 0 bases and J by 1 base, with 8 bases between them. The length of the CDR3 is 15 residues. Per the germline V gene, CDR1 is SGHRS and CDR2 is YFSETQ. This CDR3 is CASSLEWLSYNEQFF. The CDR3 nucleotides are TGCGCCAGCAGCTTGGAGTGGCTGTCCTACAATGAGCAGTTCTTC.

The chain joins TRBV2 to TRBJ1-2; weak D call: TRBD1 (5 bases). The V and J ends lost 6 bases and 10 bases respectively, with 18 bases between them. This CDR3 comprises 13 residues. Germline-derived CDR1 and CDR2 are SNHLY and FYNNEI. The CDR3 region is CASRETRVGTYTF. The CDR3 region has the DNA TGTGCCAGCAGGGAGACAAGGGTAGGGACCTACACCTTC. Full variable domain (missing parts from reference TRBV2 and TRBJ1-2): EPEVTQTPSHQVTQMGQEVILRCVPISNHLYFYWYRQILGQKVEFLVSFYNNEISEKSEIFDDQFSVERPDGSNFTLKIRSTKLEDSAMYFCASRETRVGTYTFGSGTRLTVV.

This rearrangement joins TRBV12-3 or TRBV12-4 to TRBJ1-1; possibly TRBD1 for D (5 bases). V was pared by 7 bases and J by 6 bases, with 18 bases between. This CDR3 region has 14 residues. The CDR3 bases are TGTGCCAGCACCCTAGGGTCCGGGACTGCTGAAGCTTTCTTT. Translating it yields CASTLGSGTAEAFF.

This clonotype turned up a few times. The genes are TRBV4-2 and TRBJ1-5; no firm D call. CDR3 length: 14 amino acids. The V and J ends lost 0 bases and 4 bases respectively, with 7 bases between them. The germline V gene encodes CDR1 LGHNA and CDR2 YNFKEQ. Written as DNA, the CDR3 is TGTGCCAGCAGCCAAGAGGCCGAGAATCAGCCCCAGCATTTT. Translated, it gives CASSQEAENQPQHF.

In this sample, this clonotype turned up a few times. This rearrangement joins TRBV11-2 to TRBJ2-1; possible D gene TRBD1, 6 bases. V was clipped by 5 bases and J by 6 bases, with 17 bases between them. From germline, CDR1 is SGHAT and CDR2 FQNNGV. The CDR3 length is 15 residues. In DNA, the CDR3 is TGTGCCAGCAGCGCGGACAGAACTAGACCCAATGAGCAGTTCTTC. Translated, it gives CASSADRTRPNEQFF.